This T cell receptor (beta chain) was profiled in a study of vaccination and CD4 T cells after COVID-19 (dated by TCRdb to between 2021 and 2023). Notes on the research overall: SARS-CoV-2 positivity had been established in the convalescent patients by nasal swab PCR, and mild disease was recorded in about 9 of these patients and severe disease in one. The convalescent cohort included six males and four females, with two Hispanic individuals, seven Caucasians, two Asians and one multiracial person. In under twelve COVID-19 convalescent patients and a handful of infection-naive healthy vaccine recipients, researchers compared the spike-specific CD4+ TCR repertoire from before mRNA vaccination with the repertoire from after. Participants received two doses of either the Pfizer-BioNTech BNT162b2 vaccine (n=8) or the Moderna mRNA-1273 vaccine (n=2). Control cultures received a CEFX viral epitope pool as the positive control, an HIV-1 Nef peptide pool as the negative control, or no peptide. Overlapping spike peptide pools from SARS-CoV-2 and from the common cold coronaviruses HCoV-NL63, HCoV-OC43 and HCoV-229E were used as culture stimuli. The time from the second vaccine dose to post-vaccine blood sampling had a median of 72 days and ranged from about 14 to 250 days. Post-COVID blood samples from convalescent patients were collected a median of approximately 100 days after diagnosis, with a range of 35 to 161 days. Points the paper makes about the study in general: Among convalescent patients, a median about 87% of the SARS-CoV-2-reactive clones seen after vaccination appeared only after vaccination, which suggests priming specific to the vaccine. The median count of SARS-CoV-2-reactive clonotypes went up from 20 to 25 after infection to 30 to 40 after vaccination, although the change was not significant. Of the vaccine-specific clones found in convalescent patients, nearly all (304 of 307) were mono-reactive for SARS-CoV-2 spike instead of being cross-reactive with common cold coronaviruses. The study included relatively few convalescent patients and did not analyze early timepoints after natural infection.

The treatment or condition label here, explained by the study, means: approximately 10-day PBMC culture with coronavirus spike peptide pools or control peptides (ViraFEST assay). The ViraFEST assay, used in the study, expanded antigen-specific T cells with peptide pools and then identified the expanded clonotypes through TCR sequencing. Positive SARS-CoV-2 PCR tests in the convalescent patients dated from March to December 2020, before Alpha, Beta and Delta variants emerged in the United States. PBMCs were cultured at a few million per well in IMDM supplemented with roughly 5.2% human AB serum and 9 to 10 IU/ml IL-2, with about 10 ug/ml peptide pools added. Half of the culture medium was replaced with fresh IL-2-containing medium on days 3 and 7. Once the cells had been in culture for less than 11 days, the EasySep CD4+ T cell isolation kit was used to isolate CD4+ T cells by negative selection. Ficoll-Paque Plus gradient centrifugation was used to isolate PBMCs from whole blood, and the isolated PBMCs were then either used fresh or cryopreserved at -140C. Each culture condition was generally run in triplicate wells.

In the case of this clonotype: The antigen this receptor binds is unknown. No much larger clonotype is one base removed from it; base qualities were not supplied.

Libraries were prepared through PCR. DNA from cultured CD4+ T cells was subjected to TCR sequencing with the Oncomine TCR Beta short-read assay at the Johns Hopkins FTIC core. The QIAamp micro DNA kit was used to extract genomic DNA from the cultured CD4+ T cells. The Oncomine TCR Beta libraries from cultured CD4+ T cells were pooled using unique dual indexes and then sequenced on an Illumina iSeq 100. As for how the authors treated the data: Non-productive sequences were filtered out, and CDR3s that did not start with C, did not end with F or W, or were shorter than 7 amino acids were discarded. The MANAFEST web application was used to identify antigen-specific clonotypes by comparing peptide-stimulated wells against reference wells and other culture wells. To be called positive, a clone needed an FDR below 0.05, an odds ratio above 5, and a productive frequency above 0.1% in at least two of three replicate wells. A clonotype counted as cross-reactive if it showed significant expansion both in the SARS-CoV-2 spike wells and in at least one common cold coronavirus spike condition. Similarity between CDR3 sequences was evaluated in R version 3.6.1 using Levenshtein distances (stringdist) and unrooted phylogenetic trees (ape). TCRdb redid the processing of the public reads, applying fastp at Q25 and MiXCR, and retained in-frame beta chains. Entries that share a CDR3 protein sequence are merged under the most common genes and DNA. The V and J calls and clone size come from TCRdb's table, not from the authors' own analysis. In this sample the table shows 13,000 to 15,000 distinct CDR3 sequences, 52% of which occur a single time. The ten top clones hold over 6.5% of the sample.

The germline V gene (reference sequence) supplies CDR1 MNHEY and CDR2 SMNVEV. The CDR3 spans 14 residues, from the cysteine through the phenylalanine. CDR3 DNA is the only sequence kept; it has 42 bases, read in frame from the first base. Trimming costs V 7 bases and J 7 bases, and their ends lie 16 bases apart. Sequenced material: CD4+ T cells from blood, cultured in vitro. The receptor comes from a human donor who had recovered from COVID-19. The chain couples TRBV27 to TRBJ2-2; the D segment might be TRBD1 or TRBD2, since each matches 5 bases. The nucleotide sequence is TGTGCCAGCAAAGGTGGGACGAGTAGCGGGGAGCTGTTTTTT. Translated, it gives CASKGGTSSGELFF.